This TCR beta chain was sequenced during a study of monozygotic twins with inflammatory bowel disease (dated by TCRdb to about 2019). Regarding the complete study: The full study comprised around 28 monozygotic twin pairs: nine German pairs (four IBD-concordant, five IBD-discordant) and 19 IBD-discordant Danish pairs. Within discordant pairs, disease-associated traits were sought mainly by comparing IBD patients with their genetically identical healthy co-twins. Each individual had, on average, about 151 000 unique TCRalpha sequences and 181 000 unique TCRbeta sequences available for analysis. Overall results and qualifications from the work: Measured by the inverse Simpson index, TCRbeta repertoire diversity was lower in IBD patients than in their healthy co-twins. Compared with healthy twins, IBD patients shared fewer clonotypes with other individuals, and the difference was most pronounced in patients with signs of disease activity. Background noise and inter-individual variability may have been introduced into the repertoires by the differing immunosuppressive treatments among patients. The analysis was unable to tell apart different T cell subtypes. Concordant and discordant twins showed no difference in repertoire similarity, possibly because of limited statistical power. The results gave no support for a single strong signal or clonotype linked to IBD.

As regards this clonotype: No cognate antigen has been identified for it.

Receptor libraries were prepared by 5' RACE. Each TCR library was prepared from about 3.5 ug of total RNA. For each sample, cDNA synthesis was carried out in eight separate reactions using SMARTScribe reverse transcriptase. During cDNA synthesis, template switching was used to introduce unique molecular identifiers that contained a 6-nucleotide sample barcode. Two nested PCRs of roughly 15 and 9 cycles amplified the TCRalpha and TCRbeta cDNA, and bead purification followed each PCR. Before amplification, cDNA was treated with uracil DNA-glycosylase and purified using the QIAquick PCR purification kit. The second PCR was the step at which Illumina TruSeq-compatible adapters and sample-specific barcodes were added. Library quality and concentration were assessed using TapeStation and Qubit, and roughly 5.5 ng of each library was pooled. Sequencing of pooled libraries was carried out on an Illumina HiSeq2500 single-index Rapid Run using 2 x 100 bp reads and custom sequencing primers. The source study handled its data this way. PCR and sequencing errors were corrected by UMI-based consensus assembly using MiGEC version 1.2.6. MiXCR version 2.1.1 handled V(D)J alignment, clonotype assembly and CDR3 extraction. Gene usage, clonotype sharing and MAIT/NKT TCR abundance were normalised by analysing the top 1000, 10 000 and 20 000 clonotypes per sample. After downsampling to 27 000 UMIs, diversity was calculated as the inverse Simpson index using the vegan R package. Paired Mann-Whitney U tests were applied to discordant twin pairs, with Benjamini-Hochberg correction for multiple testing. TCRdb reprocessed the reads, reporting each CDR3 protein sequence once and no DNA. TCRdb, not the original authors, processed these V and J calls. The sample's records list 200,000 to 250,000 distinct CDR3 sequences. 1.5% to 2% of the sample is in the top ten clones.

From each donor, a roughly 2.5 ml peripheral blood sample was collected into PAXgene tubes and stored at -80 degrees C. Total RNA was isolated from whole blood with the PAXgene blood miRNA kit on an automated QIAcube, without T cell sorting. Peripheral blood from monozygotic twin pairs concordant or discordant for inflammatory bowel disease was subjected to deep TCRalpha and TCRbeta repertoire profiling with unique molecular barcoding. Smoking habits were recorded for all twin pairs, with individuals classified as current, former or never smokers. The TCR originated in a human donor with ulcerative colitis or Crohn's disease, or a healthy co-twin of an affected twin (not recorded which). Sequencing was carried out using blood.

The CDR3 has the sequence CASSFWGTIYF. The V and J segments used are TRBV4-1 and TRBJ1-3. The CDR3 runs 11 residues from the cysteine to the phenylalanine. No DNA sequence was recorded. CDR1 and CDR2 (MGHRA, YSYEKL) derive from the germline V gene.